The rows below give T cell receptor beta chains drawn from one sample of a study of blood T cells in healthy people across ages. TCRdb analysed the 5' RACE reads with MiXCR anew, one entry per CDR3 protein. The profile shows some 850,000 distinct CDR3 sequences, roughly 25% of them singletons. The same specimen was also included in a second study, on T cells of mothers and their children.

Sequencing used blood. The source is a boy between 5 and 17 years old in good health. Each CDR3 is given with its conserved first and last residue. A D gene is named only where the DNA matches it firmly. Expanded clones get a size class; other rows say once, few or many, or leave the size out.

D	V	size	J	CDR3	DNA
.	TRBV7-9	.	TRBJ1-6	CASSSVAGVSSYNSPLHF	TGTGCCAGCAGCTCGGTCGCAGGGGTTAGCTCCTATAATTCACCCCTCCACTTT
TRBD2	TRBV3-1	.	TRBJ2-3	CASSQDWGTSGGAADTQYF	TGTGCCAGCAGCCAAGATTGGGGGACTAGCGGGGGGGCCGCAGATACGCAGTATTTT
.	TRBV5-5	many	TRBJ2-7	CASSLGRAGYEQYF	TGTGCCAGCAGCTTGGGTAGGGCAGGCTACGAGCAGTACTTC
TRBD1	TRBV28	few	TRBJ1-2	CASSTKAGGYYGYTF	TGTGCCAGCAGTACGAAGGCAGGGGGCTACTATGGCTACACCTTT
.	TRBV28	.	TRBJ2-2	CASSRTTGEPAGFF	TGTGCCAGCAGTCGGACTACCGGGGAACCCGCAGGATTTTTT
.	TRBV12-3/TRBV12-4	few	TRBJ2-2	CATRWRVDTGELFF	TGTGCCACCCGGTGGCGGGTGGACACCGGGGAGCTGTTTTTT
TRBD1	TRBV28	.	TRBJ2-7	CASGRTGVGYEQYF	TGTGCCAGCGGGAGGACAGGGGTGGGGTACGAGCAGTACTTC
TRBD1	TRBV6-5	few	TRBJ1-5	CASSSGTGGSQPQHF	TGTGCCAGCAGTTCTGGGACAGGGGGCTCTCAGCCCCAGCATTTT
TRBD2	TRBV4-2	.	TRBJ2-7	CASSQGEGLSEQYF	TGTGCCAGCAGCCAGGGGGAGGGACTCTCCGAGCAGTACTTC
TRBD1	TRBV12-3/TRBV12-4	.	TRBJ1-4	CASSLQGAIEKLFF	TGTGCCAGCAGTTTACAGGGGGCGATTGAAAAACTGTTTTTT
TRBD2	TRBV6-2/TRBV6-3	.	TRBJ2-4	CASSLGLAGSLDKNIQYF	TGTGCCAGCAGTCTCGGACTAGCGGGGTCCTTGGACAAAAACATTCAGTACTTC
.	TRBV12-3/TRBV12-4	.	TRBJ1-2	CASSLTVYGYTF	TGTGCCAGCAGTTTAACAGTCTATGGCTACACCTTC
TRBD2	TRBV6-6	.	TRBJ2-1	CASTFTSGGYHEQFF	TGTGCCAGCACCTTTACTAGCGGGGGGTATCATGAGCAGTTCTTC
TRBD2	TRBV11-2	few	TRBJ2-5	CASSLGGGAFETQYF	TGTGCCAGCAGCTTGGGCGGGGGGGCCTTTGAGACCCAGTACTTC
TRBD2	TRBV11-2	few	TRBJ2-1	CASTSSVAGGDEQFF	TGTGCCAGCACTTCTTCGGTAGCGGGGGGGGATGAGCAGTTCTTC
TRBD2	TRBV28	few	TRBJ2-2	CASRHGGGGELFF	TGTGCCAGCAGACATGGGGGGGGCGGGGAGCTGTTTTTT